This T cell receptor beta chain came from a study of T cell repertoires in cytomegalovirus infection. On the study more broadly: In public TCR beta signatures, there were indications of both CMV infection and matching HLA type. The study, taken as a whole, reports: Clonotypes of TCR beta that were HLA-C-restricted and CMV-specific dominated the ex vivo response.

TCRdb fed the reads into MiXCR, producing one record per CDR3 protein. This sample has 750,000 to 900,000 distinct CDR3 sequences, with almost 30% found just once. Comment on this clonotype: Its cognate antigen is unknown.

The sequences come from cultured CD8+ T cells from PBMCs, collected from culture after CMV antigen stimulation. The source of this sequence is a human donor in good health (CMV status not recorded). Some clones in this sample may be carry-over from other donors' samples.

CDR3 amino acids: CASSLTLSGGMYNEQFF. For the CDR3, the DNA is TGTGCCAGCAGCTTGACTCTAAGCGGGGGGATGTACAATGAGCAGTTCTTC. The chain recombines TRBV5-6 with TRBJ2-1, with 9 bases matching TRBD2. Trimming removed 1 base from V and 4 bases from J; junction bases left unmatched: 9. In germline, CDR1 is SGHDT, CDR2 YYEEEE. The CDR3 extends over 17 amino acids. The variable domain in full, with the rest retrieved from reference TRBV5-6 and TRBJ2-1, is DAGVTQSPTHLIKTRGQQVTLRCSPKSGHDTVSWYQQALGQGPQFIFQYYEEEERQRGNFPDRFSGHQFPNYSSELNVNALLLGDSALYLCASSLTLSGGMYNEQFFGPGTRLTVL.